This TCR beta chain is drawn from a study of shared clonotypes between healthy human individuals. Study at large: Those who served as donors were a couple of women and a few men between the ages of 18 and 49.

On this clone itself: Its target is unknown.

An even split of each subset's genomic DNA across several immunoSEQ plates was performed. TCRdb's copy holds only in-frame clones and misses some; the assay was immunoSEQ multiplex PCR. The repertoire holds roughly 2.4 million clones, with nearly 97% as singletons. The study, taken as a whole, reports: It was the non-shared clonotypes that had lower generation probabilities than clonotypes shared by all four donors.

Within Nashville, Tennessee resided all donors, each a Caucasian adult. The sequenced material came from naive CD4+ T cells sorted from blood. The sample's subset: CD45RA+ positively selected. The receptor's source is a man between 18 and 35 years old in good health.

The CDR3 here is CASSNDRTYEQYF. CDR3 nucleotides: TGCGCCAGCAGTAACGACAGAACCTACGAGCAGTACTTC. The rearrangement uses TRBV5-1 and TRBJ2-7; a possible D gene is TRBD1 (5 bases). V dropped 5 bases and J dropped 2 bases, with 11 bases sitting between them. Germline CDR1 SGHRS, CDR2 YFSETQ. This CDR3 contains 13 residues.